This TCR beta chain was captured in a study of human T cells and chemical hapten exposure. A single count supports this clonotype. The library labeled individual cDNA molecules by adding unique molecular identifiers to them. Via MiXCR, TCRdb re-called the reads, giving one row per CDR3 protein. In the table there are about 120,000 distinct CDR3 sequences, 8.5% to 9% of which are singletons. Unfractionated whole blood was the source of the extracted total RNA. The V segment lost 3 bases and the J segment 6 bases; nucleotides outside the gene matches: 15. CDR3 size: 17 residues. The germline V gene has CDR1 KGHSH and CDR2 LQKENI.

The receptor was derived from a human donor in good health. Some clones in this sample may be carry-over from other donors' samples. J is TRBJ2-3 and V is TRBV18; TRBD2 matches at 7 bases. What was sequenced was whole blood. The CDR3 sequence is CASSPGLENARADTQYF. The CDR3 bases are TGTGCCAGCTCACCCGGACTAGAAAATGCCCGTGCGGATACGCAGTATTTT.